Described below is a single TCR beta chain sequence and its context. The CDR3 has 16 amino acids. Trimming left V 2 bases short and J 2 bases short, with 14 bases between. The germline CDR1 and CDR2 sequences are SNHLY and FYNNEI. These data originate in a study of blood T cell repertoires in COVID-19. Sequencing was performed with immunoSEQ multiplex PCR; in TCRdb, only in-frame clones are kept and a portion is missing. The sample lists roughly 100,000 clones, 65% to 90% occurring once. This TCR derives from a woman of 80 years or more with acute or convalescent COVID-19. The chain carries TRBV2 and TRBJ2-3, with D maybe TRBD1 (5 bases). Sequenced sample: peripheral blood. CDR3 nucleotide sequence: TGTGCCAGCAGTGAATTCTCGAAAGGGGCCACAGATACGCAGTATTTT. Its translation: CASSEFSKGATDTQYF. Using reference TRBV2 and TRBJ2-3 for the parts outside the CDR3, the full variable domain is EPEVTQTPSHQVTQMGQEVILRCVPISNHLYFYWYRQILGQKVEFLVSFYNNEISEKSEIFDDQFSVERPDGSNFTLKIRSTKLEDSAMYFCASSEFSKGATDTQYFGPGTRLTVL.